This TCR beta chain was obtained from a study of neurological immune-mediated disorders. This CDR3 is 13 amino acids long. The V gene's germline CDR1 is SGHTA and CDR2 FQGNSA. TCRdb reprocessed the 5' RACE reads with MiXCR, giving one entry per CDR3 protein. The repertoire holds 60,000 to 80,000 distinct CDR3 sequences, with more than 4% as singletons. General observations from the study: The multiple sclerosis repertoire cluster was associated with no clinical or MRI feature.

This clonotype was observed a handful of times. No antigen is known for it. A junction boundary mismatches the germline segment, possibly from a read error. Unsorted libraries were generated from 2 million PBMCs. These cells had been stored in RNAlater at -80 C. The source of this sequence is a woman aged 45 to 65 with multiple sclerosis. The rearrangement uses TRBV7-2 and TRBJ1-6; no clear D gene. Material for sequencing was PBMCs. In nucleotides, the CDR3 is TGTGCCAGCAGCTATGAACGAAATTCACCCCTCAACTTT. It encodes CASSYERNSPLNF. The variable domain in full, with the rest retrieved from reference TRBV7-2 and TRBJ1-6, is GAGVSQSPSNKVTEKGKDVELRCDPISGHTALYWYRQSLGQGLEFLIYFQGNSAPDKSGLPSDRFSAERTGGSVSTLTIQRTQQEDSAVYLCASSYERNSPLNFGNGTRLTVT.